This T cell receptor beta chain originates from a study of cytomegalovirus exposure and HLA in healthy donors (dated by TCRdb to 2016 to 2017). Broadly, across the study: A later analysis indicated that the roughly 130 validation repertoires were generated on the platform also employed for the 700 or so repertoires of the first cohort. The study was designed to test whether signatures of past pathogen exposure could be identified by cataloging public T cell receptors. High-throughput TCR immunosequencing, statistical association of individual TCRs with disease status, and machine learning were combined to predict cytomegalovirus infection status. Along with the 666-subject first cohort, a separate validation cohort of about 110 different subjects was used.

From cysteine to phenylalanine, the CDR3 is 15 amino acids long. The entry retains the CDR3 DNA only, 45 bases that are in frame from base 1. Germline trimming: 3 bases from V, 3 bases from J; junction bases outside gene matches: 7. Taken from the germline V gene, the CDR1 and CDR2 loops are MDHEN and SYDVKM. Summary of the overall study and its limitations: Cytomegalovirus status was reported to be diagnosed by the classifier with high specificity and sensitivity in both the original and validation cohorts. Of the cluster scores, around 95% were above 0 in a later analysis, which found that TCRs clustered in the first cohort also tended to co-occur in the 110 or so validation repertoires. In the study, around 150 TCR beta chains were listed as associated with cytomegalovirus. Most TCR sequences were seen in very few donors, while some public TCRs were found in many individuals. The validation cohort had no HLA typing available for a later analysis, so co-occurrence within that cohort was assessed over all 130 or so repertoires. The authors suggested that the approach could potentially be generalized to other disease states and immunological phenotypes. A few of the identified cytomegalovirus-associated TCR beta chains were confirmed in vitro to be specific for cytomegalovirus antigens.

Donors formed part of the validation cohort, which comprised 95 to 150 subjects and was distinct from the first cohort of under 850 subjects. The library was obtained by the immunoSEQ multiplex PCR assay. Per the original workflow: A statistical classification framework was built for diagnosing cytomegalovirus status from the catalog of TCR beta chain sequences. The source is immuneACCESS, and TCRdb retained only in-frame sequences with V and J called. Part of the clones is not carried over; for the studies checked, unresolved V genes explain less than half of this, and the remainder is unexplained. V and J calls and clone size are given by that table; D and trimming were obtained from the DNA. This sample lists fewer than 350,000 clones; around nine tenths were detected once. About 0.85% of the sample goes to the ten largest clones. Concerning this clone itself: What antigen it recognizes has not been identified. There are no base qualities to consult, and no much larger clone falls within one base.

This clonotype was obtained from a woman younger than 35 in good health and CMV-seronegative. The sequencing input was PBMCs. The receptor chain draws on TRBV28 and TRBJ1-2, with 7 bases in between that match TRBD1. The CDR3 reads CASSFPPGTDYGYTF. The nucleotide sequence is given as TGTGCCAGCAGTTTCCCCCCCGGGACAGACTATGGCTACACCTTC.